The clone carrying this T cell receptor beta chain was seen more than once but under ten times. Antigen unknown. The data belong to a study of cytomegalovirus exposure and HLA in healthy donors. General study findings and limits: The HLA-A and HLA-B alleles of most subjects were reportedly predicted accurately from TCR beta sequences. Only CMV serostatus was available as immune exposure information. In an earlier analysis, productive rearrangement rates for most beta V segments clustered near 87% or 30%.

The length of the CDR3 is 15 residues. V was clipped by 5 bases and J by 4 bases; unmatched bases: 7. In germline, CDR1 is SGHTA, CDR2 FQGNSA. Both 60 Vbeta primers and 13 Jbeta primers went into the PCR. Clones were sequenced by immunoSEQ multiplex PCR, and TCRdb holds only the in-frame ones, with some missing. The sample includes almost 95,000 clones, roughly 70% of them seen just once. These donors counted as nominally healthy when sampled, but unrecorded immune exposures were likely. The rearrangement joins TRBV7-2 to TRBJ1-1; 10 nucleotides agree with TRBD1. The source of this sequence is a man aged 45-65 years in good health and CMV-seronegative. Input material: PBMCs. The CDR3 DNA reads as TGTGCCAGCAGCCTCCGGGACAGGGGAGGCACTGAAGCTTTCTTT. This translates into CASSLRDRGGTEAFF.